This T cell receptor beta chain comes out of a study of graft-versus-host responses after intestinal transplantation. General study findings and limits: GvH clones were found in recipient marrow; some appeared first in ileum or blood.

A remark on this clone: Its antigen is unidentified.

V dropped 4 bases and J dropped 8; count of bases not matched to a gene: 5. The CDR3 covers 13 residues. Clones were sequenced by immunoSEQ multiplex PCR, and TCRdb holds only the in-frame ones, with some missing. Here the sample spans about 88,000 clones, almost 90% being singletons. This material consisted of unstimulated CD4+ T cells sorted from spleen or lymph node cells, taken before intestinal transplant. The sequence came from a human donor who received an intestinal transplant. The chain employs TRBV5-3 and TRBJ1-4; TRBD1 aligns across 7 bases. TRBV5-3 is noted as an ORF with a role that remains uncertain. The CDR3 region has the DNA TGTGCCAGAAGCCCGGGGACAGCCGAAAAACTGTTTTTT. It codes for CARSPGTAEKLFF.